The sequence of this TCR beta chain was determined in a study of blood T cell repertoires in COVID-19. On the study more broadly: Acute-phase and convalescent COVID-19 samples originated in the United States, Italy and Spain. Sources were T cells, B-cell-depleted T cells, or PBMCs; the material itself was cDNA or gDNA.

This CDR3 contains 15 residues. The V segment lost 4 bases and the J segment 1 base; nucleotides outside the gene matches: 2. CDR1 and CDR2 from the germline V gene are SEHNR and FQNEAQ (reference sequence). In the original processing: Estimates of nucleated cell counts were drawn from the amplification of reference gene primers. Produced via immunoSEQ multiplex PCR; TCRdb's table is partial and in-frame only. V and J calls plus clone size are reproduced from that table; the DNA served to infer D and trimming. The sample holds 70,000 to 95,000 clones, 90% to 95% seen once. The TCR sequence derives from a human donor with active COVID-19. The donor label of this sample is uncertain. Material: peripheral blood. The rearrangement uses TRBV7-9 and TRBJ2-2; 8 bases match TRBD2. CDR3 in amino acids: CASSSTSGNTGELFF. The CDR3 DNA follows: TGTGCCAGCAGCTCAACTAGCGGGAACACCGGGGAGCTGTTTTTT. The full variable domain, rest sourced from reference TRBV7-9 and TRBJ2-2, is DTGVSQNPRHKITKRGQNVTFRCDPISEHNRLYWYRQTLGQGPEFLTYFQNEAQLEKSRLLSDRFSAERPKGSFSTLEIQRTEQGDSAMYLCASSSTSGNTGELFFGEGSRLTVL.